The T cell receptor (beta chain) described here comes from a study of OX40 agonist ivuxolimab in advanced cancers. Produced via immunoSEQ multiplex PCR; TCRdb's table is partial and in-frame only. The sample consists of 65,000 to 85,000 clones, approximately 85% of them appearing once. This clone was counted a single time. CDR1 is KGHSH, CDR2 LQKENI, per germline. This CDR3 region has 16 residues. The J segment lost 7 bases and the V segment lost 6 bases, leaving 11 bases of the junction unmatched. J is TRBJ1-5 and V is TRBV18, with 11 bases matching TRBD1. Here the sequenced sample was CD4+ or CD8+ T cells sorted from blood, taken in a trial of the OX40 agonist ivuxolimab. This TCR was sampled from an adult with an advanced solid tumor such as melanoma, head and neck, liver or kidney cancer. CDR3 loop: CASSPSGQGARQPQHF. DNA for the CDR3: TGTGCCAGCTCTCCTTCCGGACAGGGGGCAAGGCAGCCCCAGCATTTT.